The next 9 T cell receptor beta chains were all read from a single sample in a study of blood T cell repertoires in COVID-19. The repertoire was sequenced with immunoSEQ multiplex PCR; TCRdb's copy has only in-frame clones and lacks some. Seen here are some 270,000 clones, approximately 85% observed once, and the top ten hold 11%. Sequences were obtained from peripheral blood. The receptor source for this set is a woman in her seventies with acute or convalescent COVID-19.

The rearrangement uses TRBV18 and TRBJ1-1; D possibly corresponds to TRBD1 (5 bases). Germline V CDR1 and CDR2: KGHSH, LQKENI. V shed 6 bases and J shed 5 bases, with 16 bases lying between them. This CDR3 comprises 14 residues. As DNA, the CDR3 is TGTGCCAGCTCCCCCGGGGACTGGGGAACTGAAGCTTTCTTT. Amino acids: CASSPGDWGTEAFF.

The genes are TRBV7-6 and TRBJ1-2; D is undetermined. This CDR3 spans 14 amino acids. CDR1 is SGHVS and CDR2 is FNYEAQ in the germline V gene. Deletions cut 1 base from V and 7 bases from J, with 13 bases between. The CDR3 coding sequence is TGTGCCAGCAGCTTAGACTTAGTCGGGAGTGGCTACACCTTC. Its translation is CASSLDLVGSGYTF.

The J gene is TRBJ1-4, the V gene TRBV28; the D gene is possibly TRBD1 (5 bases). Looked up from germline, CDR1 is MDHEN and CDR2 is SYDVKM. CDR3 length equals 12 residues. The V gene lost 8 bases and the J gene lost 3 bases, with 7 bases spanning the gap. CDR3 DNA: TGTGCCAGCGTAGGGGCTAATGAAAAACTGTTTTTT. Its translation is CASVGANEKLFF.

The chain is built from TRBV3-1 (or the pseudogene TRBV3-2) and TRBJ1-2; D uncertain. Germline CDR1 LGHDT, CDR2 YNNKEL (reference sequence). V gave up 4 bases and J gave up 7 bases, with 16 bases separating them. The CDR3 totals 14 residues. The CDR3 is CASSPREQNPGYTF. The CDR3 DNA follows: TGTGCCAGCAGCCCTAGGGAGCAGAATCCTGGCTACACCTTC.

The J gene is TRBJ2-7, the V gene TRBV7-9; D might be TRBD2 (6 bases). The CDR3 extends over 13 amino acids. V was trimmed by 4 bases and J by 6 bases, leaving 13 bases between them. Germline V gene lookup returns CDR1 SEHNR and CDR2 FQNEAQ (reference sequence). The CDR3 sequence is CASSSPGVSEQYF. CDR3 nucleotide sequence: TGTGCCAGCAGCTCCCCGGGGGTGAGCGAGCAGTACTTC.

The rearrangement uses TRBV7-6 and TRBJ2-7; 8 bases map to TRBD1. The germline CDR1 and CDR2 sequences are SGHVS and FNYEAQ. The V and J ends lost 3 bases and 3 bases, in that order; junction bases with no gene match: 7. CDR3 length equals 15 residues. In DNA, the CDR3 is TGTGCCAGCAGCTTCGACAGGGGTCTATTCTACGAGCAGTACTTC. The encoded protein is CASSFDRGLFYEQYF. The whole variable domain, filled in from reference TRBV7-6 and TRBJ2-7, reads GAGVSQSPRYKVTKRGQDVALRCDPISGHVSLYWYRQALGQGPEFLTYFNYEAQQDKSGLPNDRFSAERPEGSISTLTIQRTEQRDSAMYRCASSFDRGLFYEQYFGPGTRLTVT.

This clone has only a few counts. The V gene is TRBV9, the J gene TRBJ1-2, with a possible D match to TRBD1 (6 bases). The V end lost 4 bases, the J end lost 2 bases, and 9 bases lay between the germline ends. The length of the CDR3 is 13 residues. Germline V gives CDR1 SGDLS, CDR2 YYNGEE. In DNA, the CDR3 is TGTGCCAGCAGCACTACAGGGAACTATGGCTACACCTTC. Protein sequence: CASSTTGNYGYTF.

V usage is TRBV2 and J usage is TRBJ1-6; 9 nucleotides agree with TRBD1. Germline-derived CDR1 and CDR2 are SNHLY and FYNNEI. CDR3 length: 14 residues. Trimming cost V 7 bases and J 7 bases; bases outside gene matches: 5. CDR3 DNA: TGTGCCAGCAATTTACAGGGGGCAAATTCACCCCTCCACTTT. Its translation is CASNLQGANSPLHF.

CDR3: CASSPNFVNTEAFF. The CDR3 DNA reads TGCGCCAGCAGCCCCAACTTCGTGAACACTGAAGCTTTCTTT. The chain couples TRBV5-1 to TRBJ1-1; D gene unclear. This CDR3 has 14 residues. Germline V lookup: CDR1 SGHRS, CDR2 YFSETQ. The V and J ends lost 4 bases and 0 bases respectively, with 10 bases between them. The full variable domain, completed using reference TRBV5-1 and TRBJ1-1, is KAGVTQTPRYLIKTRGQQVTLSCSPISGHRSVSWYQQTPGQGLQFLFEYFSETQRNKGNFPGRFSGRQFSNSRSEMNVSTLELGDSALYLCASSPNFVNTEAFFGQGTRLTVV.